This T cell receptor beta chain was sequenced during a study of metastatic and nonmetastatic thyroid tumors. For the study at large: Samples came from malignant and benign thyroid patients, and repertoires were compared across blood and tumor or nodule tissue.

CDR3 length equals 15 residues. The V gene lost 2 bases and the J gene lost 4 bases, with 12 bases spanning the gap. MiXCR re-clonotyped the PCR reads for TCRdb. The sample contains about 17,000 clones, 22% of which appear only once. Treatment of any kind had been given to no patient before thyroid surgery. A few counts support this clone. This chain connects TRBV5-7 to TRBJ2-2; possible D gene TRBD1, 5 bases. TRBV5-7 is an ORF, and what it does is uncertain. The sequence was obtained from a female donor with papillary thyroid cancer or a benign thyroid nodule (not recorded which). Some clones in this sample may be carry-over from other donors' samples. The sequenced sample was adjacent normal tissue. The DNA for the CDR3 is TGTGCCAGCAGCTTCCCGTCAGGGCGCACCGGGGAGCTGTTTTTT. Translation gives CASSFPSGRTGELFF.